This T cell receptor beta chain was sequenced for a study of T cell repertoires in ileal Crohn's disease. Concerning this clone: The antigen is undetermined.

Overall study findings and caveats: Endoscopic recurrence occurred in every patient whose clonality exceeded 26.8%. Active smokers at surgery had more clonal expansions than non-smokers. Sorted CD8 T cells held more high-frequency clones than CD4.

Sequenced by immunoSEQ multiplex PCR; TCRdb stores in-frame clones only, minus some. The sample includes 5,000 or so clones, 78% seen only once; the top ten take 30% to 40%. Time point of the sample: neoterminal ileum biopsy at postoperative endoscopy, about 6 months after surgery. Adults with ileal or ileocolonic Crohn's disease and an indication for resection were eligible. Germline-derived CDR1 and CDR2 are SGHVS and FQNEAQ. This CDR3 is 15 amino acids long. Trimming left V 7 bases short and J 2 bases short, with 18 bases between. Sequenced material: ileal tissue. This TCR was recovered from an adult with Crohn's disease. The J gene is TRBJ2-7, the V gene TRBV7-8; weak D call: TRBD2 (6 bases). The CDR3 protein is CASNVPGDPPYEQYF. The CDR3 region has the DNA TGTGCCAGCAACGTACCGGGAGATCCTCCCTACGAGCAGTACTTC.